This note documents a single T cell receptor beta chain sequence. What it binds is not known. The data belong to a study of shared clonotypes between healthy human individuals. Findings and caveats of the study: The donor pool, a small one, limited the genetic and exposure-history diversity represented.

Unsorted PBMC DNA sequencing spanned ten immunoSEQ deep assay plates. This table comes from immunoSEQ multiplex PCR, and its TCRdb copy is limited to in-frame clones, with some not included. The sample records about half a million clones, around 77% being singletons. None of the donors, who were healthy HIV-negative adults, had recently had acute infections or vaccinations. With unsorted samples, genomic DNA was obtained from about 100 million PBMCs. Sequencing used PBMCs. This receptor was identified in a woman in her 40s in good health. Some clones in this sample may be carry-over from other donors' samples.

The CDR3 DNA reads TGTGCCAGCCGCGAAATAGCGAGGGTCTACGAGCAGTACTTC. Translated, it gives CASREIARVYEQYF. V is TRBV6-1 and J is TRBJ2-7; tentative D call: TRBD2 (5 bases). There are 14 residues in the CDR3. Trimming stripped 8 bases from V and 3 bases from J, with 17 bases between. CDR1 MNHNS and CDR2 SASEGT come from the germline V gene.